This TCR beta chain was sequenced for a study of blood T cells in healthy people across ages. This CDR3 contains 11 residues. Every donor contributed about 10 milliliters of peripheral blood by blood draw. It was with a sample-barcoded 5' primer and a J-beta primer mix that a second PCR of roughly 7 to 12 cycles was run. TCRdb itself ran the 5' RACE reads through MiXCR, one entry per CDR3 protein. Altogether around 1.5 million distinct CDR3 sequences are present, roughly 59% being singletons, with the ten largest covering roughly 7%. The V call is TRBV21-1, the J call TRBJ1-2. TRBV21-1 is a recognized pseudogene. The TCR comes from a man younger than 30 in good health. Sequencing was done on a sample of blood. The CDR3, as DNA: TGTGCCAGCAGCAAAGTAGGTGGCTACACCTTC. Translating it yields CASSKVGGYTF.